These 16 T cell receptor beta chains were all obtained from the same sample, sequenced in a study of post-analysis software for immune sequencing data. What these receptors recognize is not known. Study-wide results and limits: Patients used about five TRBV segments, including TRBV5-6, TRBV5-1 and TRBV20-1, more often than controls.

Unique-molecular-identifier-tagged TCR beta cDNA libraries were used. TCRdb used MiXCR to reprocess the PCR reads, holding one entry per CDR3 protein. The sample has around 700,000 distinct CDR3 sequences, 59% seen once. The sequenced material came from blood. Receptors were obtained from a girl aged 2-10 years with multiple sclerosis.

DNA for the CDR3: TGTGCCAGCCGAGTTAGCGGCACACTTGAGCAGTTCTTC. Its translation is CASRVSGTLEQFF. The rearrangement uses TRBV6-5 and TRBJ2-1; maybe TRBD2 (6 bases). This CDR3 region has 13 residues. The germline gives CDR1 MNHEY, CDR2 SVGAGI. Deletions cut 8 bases from V and 9 bases from J, with 17 bases between.

The rearrangement links TRBV13 to TRBJ1-2; TRBD1 matches at 9 bases. The junction had 5 bases not matched to a gene; V was cut back by 5 bases and J by 7 bases. This CDR3 region has 13 residues. The germline gives CDR1 PRHDT, CDR2 FYEKMQ (reference sequence). The chain's CDR3 is CASSRDRELGYTF. The CDR3 bases are TGTGCCAGCAGCCGGGACAGGGAGCTTGGCTACACCTTC.

This clonotype was seen only a few times. The chain joins TRBV21-1 to TRBJ2-1. TRBV21-1 is given as a pseudogene. CDR3 length equals 13 residues. CDR3: CASSNESTEEQFF. The CDR3 DNA follows: TGTGCCAGCAGCAACGAGAGCACCGAAGAGCAGTTCTTC.

The chain joins TRBV7-9 to TRBJ1-2; 8 nucleotides match TRBD1. Germline trimming cut 5 bases from V and 2 bases from J; bases unmatched to any gene: 13. This CDR3 spans 17 amino acids. Germline V lookup: CDR1 SEHNR, CDR2 FQNEAQ (reference sequence). The CDR3 sequence is CASSPRSGTGLNYGYTF. The CDR3 DNA reads as TGTGCCAGCAGCCCCCGTTCCGGGACAGGCCTAAACTATGGCTACACCTTC.

In this sample, this clonotype turned up a few times. This sequence joins TRBV19 and TRBJ2-5; no definite D call. Per the germline V gene, CDR1 is LNHDA and CDR2 is SQIVND (reference sequence). This CDR3 has 13 amino acids. V was trimmed by 1 base and J by 2 bases, leaving 5 bases between them. The CDR3 sequence: CASSIAGQETQYF. CDR3 coding DNA: TGTGCCAGTAGTATAGCCGGACAAGAGACCCAGTACTTC.

The rearrangement uses TRBV10-3 and TRBJ2-7; TRBD1 might be the D (7 bases). Germline V gene lookup returns CDR1 ENHRY and CDR2 SYGVKD. The V end lost 4 bases, the J end lost 0 bases, and 16 bases lay between the germline ends. The CDR3 is 16 residues long. The CDR3 reads CAISGPPGDSSYEQYF. DNA for the CDR3: TGTGCCATCAGTGGACCACCGGGGGACAGCTCCTACGAGCAGTACTTC.

This clonotype occurred a few times. CDR3 in amino acids: CSVEARGRDYGYTF. CDR3 DNA sequence: TGCAGCGTTGAAGCCAGGGGTCGGGACTATGGCTACACCTTC. V usage is TRBV29-1 and J usage is TRBJ1-2, with TRBD1 as a possible D gene (6 bases). The CDR3 is 14 residues long. Germline CDR1 reads SQVTM; CDR2 reads ANQGSEA. The V gene lost 1 base and the J gene lost 3 bases, with 12 bases spanning the gap.

The CDR3 DNA reads TGCGCCAGCAGATTACAGGGGGCGACTAATGAAAAACTGTTTTTT. This translates into CASRLQGATNEKLFF. The chain has TRBV5-1 and TRBJ1-4; 9 bases match TRBD1. The germline V gene encodes CDR1 SGHRS and CDR2 YFSETQ. This CDR3 spans 15 amino acids. The V and J ends lost 5 bases and 2 bases, in that order; junction bases with no gene match: 4. Together with reference TRBV5-1 and TRBJ1-4, the CDR3 gives the full variable domain: KAGVTQTPRYLIKTRGQQVTLSCSPISGHRSVSWYQQTPGQGLQFLFEYFSETQRNKGNFPGRFSGRQFSNSRSEMNVSTLELGDSALYLCASRLQGATNEKLFFGSGTQLSVL.

The chain combines TRBV4-2 with TRBJ1-2; D gene uncertain. V was cut by 0 bases and J by 5 bases, with 10 bases left in between. The CDR3 covers 14 residues. CDR1 LGHNA and CDR2 YNFKEQ come from the germline V gene. DNA for the CDR3: TGTGCCAGCAGCCAAGAGATGAATGCGTATGGCTACACCTTC. Protein product: CASSQEMNAYGYTF.

In this sample, this clonotype turned up once. The V and J genes are TRBV20-1 and TRBJ1-1; D unclear. Germline loops: CDR1 DFQATT, CDR2 SNEGSKA (reference sequence). The CDR3 contains 14 residues. V lost 2 bases and J 1 base, leaving 11 bases between the germline ends. The CDR3 is CSARTGIPNTEAFF. The CDR3 nucleotides are TGCAGTGCTAGAACGGGGATTCCGAACACTGAAGCTTTCTTT.

This clonotype was seen only a few times. Here the CDR3 reads CSVTEGNQPQHF. The CDR3 DNA reads TGCAGCGTCACAGAAGGCAATCAGCCCCAGCATTTT. The chain joins TRBV29-1 to TRBJ1-5; D remains unclear. Trimming cost V 6 bases and J 2 bases, with 8 bases left between them. This CDR3 contains 12 residues. Germline V lookup: CDR1 SQVTM, CDR2 ANQGSEA.

The V call is TRBV6-5, the J call TRBJ2-7; 14 nucleotides agree with TRBD2. The CDR3 covers 15 residues. J gave up 9 bases and V 5 bases, and 9 bases lay outside the gene matches. CDR1 MNHEY and CDR2 SVGAGI come from the germline V gene. The CDR3 loop is CASSPRLAGGLGQYF. The CDR3 bases are TGTGCCAGCAGTCCACGACTAGCGGGGGGGCTCGGGCAGTACTTC.

The CDR3 sequence is CASSQAGSHQPQHF. Written as DNA, the CDR3 is TGTGCCAGCAGCCAAGCTGGGAGTCACCAGCCCCAGCATTTT. The V call is TRBV4-2, the J call TRBJ1-5; D ambiguous. Germline-derived CDR1 and CDR2 are LGHNA and YNFKEQ. V lost 1 base and J 7 bases, leaving 11 bases between the germline ends. The CDR3 runs to 14 residues.

The rearrangement links TRBV27 to TRBJ2-4, with 7 positions matching TRBD1. V gave up 5 bases and J gave up 0 bases; unmatched junction bases: 10. The CDR3 covers 17 residues. CDR1 is MNHEY and CDR2 is SMNVEV in the germline V gene (reference sequence). CDR3 nucleotides: TGTGCCAGCAGTGCCCGGACAGGAACACTAGCCAAAAACATTCAGTACTTC. Amino acids: CASSARTGTLAKNIQYF.

CDR3 DNA sequence: TGCAGTGCCGGAGGTCTAGCGGTATCAGATACGCAGTATTTT. Amino acid sequence: CSAGGLAVSDTQYF. V and J are TRBV20-1 and TRBJ2-3; TRBD2 agrees at 7 bases. Germline V gives CDR1 DFQATT, CDR2 SNEGSKA (reference sequence). CDR3 size: 14 residues. J gave up 4 bases and V 6 bases, and 10 bases lay outside the gene matches.

V gene TRBV10-3 combines with J gene TRBJ2-6; D ambiguous. V was shortened by 4 bases and J by 0 bases, with 4 bases between the two germline ends. There are 14 residues in the CDR3. CDR1 is ENHRY and CDR2 is SYGVKD in the germline V gene. CDR3 bases: TGTGCCATCAGTGGATACTCTGGGGCCAACGTCCTGACTTTC. Amino acids: CAISGYSGANVLTF.